A selection of T cell receptor beta chains follows, all from one sample in a study of OX40 agonist ivuxolimab in advanced cancers. The table came from immunoSEQ multiplex PCR; TCRdb's copy has only in-frame clones and leaves some out. The sample carries tens of thousands of clones, roughly 86% recorded once. The sequencing here drew on CD4+ or CD8+ T cells sorted from blood, taken in a trial of the OX40 agonist ivuxolimab. These TCRs come from an adult with an advanced solid tumor such as melanoma, head and neck, liver or kidney cancer. CDR3s include the opening cysteine and the closing phenylalanine or tryptophan. Fields, in order: J gene, clone size, D gene, V gene, CDR3 protein, CDR3 DNA. A D gene is named only where the DNA matches it firmly. Rows may omit the clone size; those that give it use once, few, many or a size class.

j_gene: TRBJ1-1
abundance: NA
d_gene: TRBD1
v_gene: TRBV6-4
CDR3aa: CASRSDRQRGEAFF
CDR3nt: TGTGCCAGCAGATCGGACAGGCAGCGGGGTGAAGCTTTCTTT

j_gene: TRBJ2-5
abundance: NA
d_gene: NA
v_gene: TRBV30
CDR3aa: CAWSSRDGGSGETQYF
CDR3nt: TGTGCCTGGAGCTCTAGGGATGGGGGGTCGGGAGAGACCCAGTACTTC

j_gene: TRBJ1-4
abundance: once
d_gene: TRBD1
v_gene: TRBV28
CDR3aa: CASSRTGVATNEKLFF
CDR3nt: TGTGCCAGCTCCCGGACAGGGGTAGCCACTAATGAAAAACTGTTTTTT

j_gene: TRBJ1-3
abundance: NA
d_gene: NA
v_gene: TRBV27
CDR3aa: CASSWSRGPGNTIYF
CDR3nt: TGTGCCAGCAGTTGGAGCCGGGGGCCTGGAAACACCATATATTTT

j_gene: TRBJ1-1
abundance: NA
d_gene: NA
v_gene: TRBV7-2
CDR3aa: CASSLGRVGTEAFF
CDR3nt: TGTGCCAGCAGCTTAGGACGGGTGGGCACTGAAGCTTTCTTT

j_gene: TRBJ1-1
abundance: NA
d_gene: NA
v_gene: TRBV2
CDR3aa: CASSEAGTEAFF
CDR3nt: TGTGCCAGCAGTGAGGCAGGAACTGAAGCTTTCTTT

j_gene: TRBJ1-2
abundance: NA
d_gene: TRBD1
v_gene: TRBV2
CDR3aa: CASSVAQGGYGYTF
CDR3nt: TGTGCCAGCAGTGTAGCGCAGGGGGGCTATGGCTACACCTTC

j_gene: TRBJ1-2
abundance: NA
d_gene: TRBD1
v_gene: TRBV5-4
CDR3aa: CASTLGGTGSDGYTF
CDR3nt: TGTGCCAGCACCCTTGGGGGGACAGGCTCAGATGGCTACACCTTC

j_gene: TRBJ2-7
abundance: NA
d_gene: NA
v_gene: TRBV6-6
CDR3aa: CASSNGPLGQYF
CDR3nt: TGTGCCAGCAGTAACGGGCCCCTCGGGCAGTACTTC

j_gene: TRBJ1-2
abundance: NA
d_gene: NA
v_gene: TRBV6-5
CDR3aa: CASGRDDYGYTF
CDR3nt: TGTGCCAGCGGCCGGGACGACTATGGCTACACCTTC

j_gene: TRBJ2-1
abundance: NA
d_gene: NA
v_gene: TRBV18
CDR3aa: CASSPAQGGNEQFF
CDR3nt: TGTGCCAGCTCACCCGCCCAAGGCGGAAATGAGCAGTTCTTC

j_gene: TRBJ1-5
abundance: NA
d_gene: NA
v_gene: TRBV6-1
CDR3aa: CASTRGGNQPQHF
CDR3nt: TGTGCCAGCACCCGGGGGGGGAATCAGCCCCAGCATTTT

j_gene: TRBJ2-7
abundance: NA
d_gene: TRBD1
v_gene: TRBV6-6
CDR3aa: CASSTPGTGDYEQYF
CDR3nt: TGTGCCAGCAGTACTCCCGGGACAGGGGACTACGAGCAGTACTTC

j_gene: TRBJ2-1
abundance: NA
d_gene: TRBD2
v_gene: TRBV7-2
CDR3aa: CASSFLLAGLYNEQFF
CDR3nt: TGTGCCAGCAGCTTCCTACTAGCGGGGCTCTACAATGAGCAGTTCTTC

j_gene: TRBJ1-3
abundance: NA
d_gene: NA
v_gene: TRBV18
CDR3aa: CASSQSTLTGAGNTIYF
CDR3nt: TGTGCCAGCTCACAATCTACCCTTACGGGGGCCGGAAACACCATATATTTT